One sample yielded the 29 T cell receptor beta chains listed below, sequenced in a study of OX40 agonist ivuxolimab in advanced cancers. Assay used: immunoSEQ multiplex PCR; TCRdb lists only in-frame clones, some missing. Here the sample spans 100,000 or so clones, approximately 85% being singletons. This specimen was CD4+ or CD8+ T cells sorted from blood, taken in a trial of the OX40 agonist ivuxolimab. These receptors were obtained from an adult with an advanced solid tumor such as melanoma, head and neck, liver or kidney cancer.

The chain employs TRBV2 and TRBJ2-5, with D perhaps given as TRBD1 or TRBD2 (5 bases each). The CDR3 length is 13 residues. In germline, CDR1 is SNHLY, CDR2 FYNNEI. V was clipped by 3 bases and J by 4 bases, with 9 bases between them. CDR3 amino acids: CASSDPGGETQYF. The CDR3 coding sequence is TGTGCCAGCAGTGACCCTGGGGGAGAGACCCAGTACTTC.

V gene TRBV7-8 combines with J gene TRBJ2-2, with D possibly being TRBD1 or TRBD2 (6 bases each). Trimming removed 1 base at V and 4 bases at J, with 13 bases between. CDR1 is SGHVS, CDR2 FQNEAQ, per germline. The CDR3 runs 16 residues. The chain's CDR3 is CASSLVGGPITGELFF. The CDR3 DNA sequence: TGTGCCAGCAGCTTAGTTGGGGGGCCGATCACCGGGGAGCTGTTTTTT.

The chain combines TRBV6-6 with TRBJ1-5; D call uncertain. V was shortened by 4 bases and J by 0 bases, with 13 bases between the two germline ends. The CDR3 totals 16 residues. CDR1 and CDR2 from the germline V gene are MNHNY and SVGAGI (reference sequence). The CDR3 reads CASSWGTAYSNQPQHF. CDR3 DNA sequence: TGTGCCAGCAGTTGGGGAACAGCCTATAGCAATCAGCCCCAGCATTTT.

This clone was seen more than once but under ten times. The V call is TRBV4-1, the J call TRBJ1-2; TRBD1 matches at 7 bases. CDR3 length: 15 amino acids. After removal of 1 base from V and 7 bases from J, the junction contained 9 bases not matched to a gene. Germline V gene data show CDR1 as MGHRA and CDR2 as YSYEKL. CDR3 sequence (DNA): TGCGCCAGCAGCCAAGGCTTACAGGGGTATTCTGGCTACACCTTC. It specifies CASSQGLQGYSGYTF.

This clone occurred a few times. The DNA for the CDR3 is TGTGCCATCATGGGACAGGGAGTTCCCGGGGAGCTGTTTTTT. Translated: CAIMGQGVPGELFF. The V call is TRBV10-3, the J call TRBJ2-2; 9 positions agree with TRBD1. The ends lost 7 bases at V and 6 bases at J; junction bases unmatched: 6. Per germline, CDR1 ENHRY and CDR2 SYGVKD. This CDR3 has 14 residues.

The chain uses TRBV30 and TRBJ1-3; no clear D gene. The CDR3 is 13 residues long. Germline CDR1 and CDR2: GTSNPN and SVGIG (reference sequence). Trimming removed 1 base from V and 3 bases from J, with 7 bases in between. The CDR3 protein is CAWSEEIGNTIYF. Here the CDR3 DNA reads TGTGCCTGGAGTGAAGAGATTGGAAACACCATATATTTT.

The V and J genes are TRBV18 and TRBJ2-4; tentative D call: TRBD2 (6 bases). The V end lost 6 bases, the J end lost 2 bases, and 14 bases lay between the germline ends. The CDR3 covers 15 residues. The germline V gene has CDR1 KGHSH and CDR2 LQKENI. CDR3 DNA: TGTGCCAGCTCCCCCGGGGAGGCAACCAAAAACATTCAGTACTTC. Residues: CASSPGEATKNIQYF.

This clone is a singleton in its sample. V gene TRBV7-9 combines with J gene TRBJ2-1; possible D gene TRBD1, 6 bases. CDR1 and CDR2 (germline): SEHNR, FQNEAQ (reference sequence). The length of the CDR3 is 13 residues. With 3 bases removed from V and 5 bases from J, the gap between germline ends came to 8 bases. The CDR3 DNA reads TGTGCCAGCAGCTTGGGGGCGAACAATGAGCAGTTCTTC. It encodes CASSLGANNEQFF.

The chain is built from TRBV7-9 and TRBJ2-3; no clear D gene. The CDR3 is made up of 13 amino acids. Trimming cost V 2 bases and J 5 bases, with 8 bases left between them. Germline V gives CDR1 SEHNR, CDR2 FQNEAQ (reference sequence). For the CDR3, the DNA is TGTGCCAGCAGCTTATTTAGTGGAGATACGCAGTATTTT. Its translation is CASSLFSGDTQYF.

This chain links TRBV5-4 with TRBJ2-7; D might be TRBD2 (6 bases). V shed 0 bases and J shed 0 bases, with 13 bases lying between them. This CDR3 has 16 residues. Germline V lookup: CDR1 SGHNT, CDR2 YYREEE (reference sequence). CDR3 residues: CASSLGLEGFSYEQYF. CDR3 DNA sequence: TGTGCCAGCAGCTTGGGTTTGGAGGGTTTCTCCTACGAGCAGTACTTC.

The chain joins TRBV19 to TRBJ2-1; D is undetermined. V gave up 4 bases and J gave up 5 bases, with 3 bases separating them. CDR3 length equals 11 residues. Germline V lookup: CDR1 LNHDA, CDR2 SQIVND (reference sequence). CDR3 sequence (DNA): TGTGCCAGTAGTAAAAACAATGAGCAGTTCTTC. It is translated as CASSKNNEQFF.

V is TRBV19 and J is TRBJ1-5; D unclear. The CDR3 runs to 14 residues. Germline V CDR1 and CDR2: LNHDA, SQIVND (reference sequence). V gave up 4 bases and J gave up 6 bases, with 13 bases separating them. CDR3 residues: CASSKTPWGQPQHF. Written as DNA, the CDR3 is TGTGCCAGTAGTAAAACCCCTTGGGGTCAGCCCCAGCATTTT.

The chain employs TRBV2 and TRBJ1-4; possibly TRBD1 for D (6 bases). Per the germline V gene, CDR1 is SNHLY and CDR2 is FYNNEI. This CDR3 region has 16 residues. The V gene lost 3 bases and the J gene lost 7 bases, with 18 bases spanning the gap. The CDR3 is CASSEGQDPSTEKLFF. The DNA for the CDR3 is TGTGCCAGCAGTGAGGGACAAGACCCAAGTACTGAAAAACTGTTTTTT.

The CDR3 sequence is CASIDRSSGANVLTF. CDR3 bases: TGTGCCAGCATCGACAGATCCTCTGGGGCCAACGTCCTGACTTTC. V usage is TRBV2 and J usage is TRBJ2-6; TRBD1 is a possible D gene (5 bases). The CDR3 runs 15 residues. Germline V gene lookup returns CDR1 SNHLY and CDR2 FYNNEI. V was cut by 7 bases and J by 0 bases, with 10 bases left in between.

This sequence joins TRBV4-3 and TRBJ1-1; D remains ambiguous. This CDR3 is 20 amino acids long. The ends were cut back, 0 bases at V and 1 base at J, with 24 bases in the middle. Germline assignment: CDR1 LGHNA and CDR2 YSLEER. In DNA, the CDR3 is TGCGCCAGCAGCCAAGATGTGTTTAACTACCCACTACGAACGAACACTGAAGCTTTCTTT. This encodes CASSQDVFNYPLRTNTEAFF.

The chain carries TRBV7-9 and TRBJ1-3; D ambiguous. The V gene's germline CDR1 is SEHNR and CDR2 FQNEAQ (reference sequence). The CDR3 spans 13 residues. V was cut by 1 base and J by 0 bases, with 1 base left in between. The CDR3 protein is CASSLGSGNTIYF. CDR3 DNA: TGTGCCAGCAGCTTAGGCTCTGGAAACACCATATATTTT.

This clone has just one count. The V and J genes are TRBV7-3 and TRBJ1-3; no clear D gene. The CDR3 has 17 residues. Germline CDR1 reads SGHTA; CDR2 reads FQGTGA. V was shortened by 0 bases and J by 0 bases, with 12 bases between the two germline ends. The CDR3 region is CASSLTSGRTSGNTIYF. The CDR3 DNA is TGTGCCAGCAGCTTAACGAGTGGACGAACCTCTGGAAACACCATATATTTT.

This chain joins TRBV7-2 and TRBJ2-7; no clear D. The CDR3 is made up of 14 amino acids. V was shortened by 6 bases and J by 5 bases, with 17 bases between the two germline ends. Germline values: CDR1 SGHTA, CDR2 FQGNSA. CDR3 bases: TGTGCCAGCAGTTTAAAATGGGGTTTCGACGAGCAGTACTTC. Translating gives CASSLKWGFDEQYF.

The chain has TRBV27 and TRBJ2-7; D is undetermined. The V end was cut by 0 bases, the J end by 2 bases, with 5 bases between. Germline CDR1 reads MNHEY; CDR2 reads SMNVEV (reference sequence). This CDR3 comprises 13 residues. The CDR3 DNA sequence: TGTGCCAGCAGTTTATCGATCACCTACGAGCAGTACTTC. The encoded protein is CASSLSITYEQYF.

This clone was observed a single time. The chain combines TRBV15 with TRBJ2-1; D gene unclear. Germline V lookup: CDR1 LNHNV, CDR2 YYDKDF (reference sequence). The length of the CDR3 is 12 residues. Trimming stripped 4 bases from V and 4 bases from J, with 5 bases between. The CDR3 sequence is CATSTKYNEQFF. The CDR3 DNA reads TGTGCCACCAGCACTAAATACAATGAGCAGTTCTTC.

The V gene is TRBV18, the J gene TRBJ2-7; D call uncertain. CDR1 and CDR2 (germline): KGHSH, LQKENI. The V end lost 3 bases, the J end lost 6 bases, and 15 bases lay between the germline ends. This CDR3 contains 14 residues. The CDR3 region is CASSPLITLSEQYF. DNA of the CDR3: TGTGCCAGCTCACCTCTAATAACCTTGAGCGAGCAGTACTTC.

The genes are TRBV5-8 and TRBJ2-7, with D unclear. Germline V lookup: CDR1 SGHTS, CDR2 YDEGEE. The CDR3 contains 14 residues. V lost 0 bases and J lost 0, with 7 bases in between. The DNA for the CDR3 is TGTGCCAGCAGCTTGGTAATGAGCTCCTACGAGCAGTACTTC. Residues: CASSLVMSSYEQYF. The variable domain in full, with the rest retrieved from reference TRBV5-8 and TRBJ2-7, is EAGVTQSPTHLIKTRGQQATLRCSPISGHTSVYWYQQALGLGLQFLLWYDEGEERNRGNFPPRFSGRQFPNYSSELNVNALELEDSALYLCASSLVMSSYEQYFGPGTRLTVT.

V and J are TRBV10-1 and TRBJ2-7; TRBD2 matches at 7 bases. Trimming removed 5 bases from V and 7 bases from J; junction bases left unmatched: 5. The CDR3 length is 12 residues. Germline lookup yields CDR1 WNHNN and CDR2 SYGVQD (reference sequence). CDR3 in amino acids: CASSPDGREQYF. The CDR3 DNA is TGCGCCAGCAGTCCGGACGGGAGGGAGCAGTACTTC.

This rearrangement joins TRBV7-3 to TRBJ2-5; tentatively, D is TRBD1 (8 bases). Matching the DNA end better, TRBJ2-7 makes the J call doubtful. CDR3 length equals 15 residues. Per germline, CDR1 SGHTA and CDR2 FQGTGA. The CDR3 coding sequence is TGTGCCAGCAGCTTAGGGCGCGGGGGACAGGACGAGCAGTACTTC. Encoded protein: CASSLGRGGQDEQYF.

The rearrangement links TRBV5-1 to TRBJ2-2, with D perhaps matching TRBD1 or TRBD2 (6 bases each). Germline values: CDR1 SGHRS, CDR2 YFSETQ. Between the trimmed V and J ends, which lost 4 bases and 5 bases, there was a span of 12 bases. The CDR3 is 14 amino acids. The CDR3 loop reads CASSPEGGTGELFF. The CDR3 DNA reads as TGCGCCAGCAGCCCAGAGGGGGGAACCGGGGAGCTGTTTTTT.

The chain is built from TRBV4-1 and TRBJ2-7; possibly TRBD2 for D (6 bases). The V end lost 1 base, the J end lost 6 bases, and 10 bases lay between the germline ends. The germline V gene encodes CDR1 MGHRA and CDR2 YSYEKL. This CDR3 has 13 residues. This CDR3 reads CASSQVRDSEQYF. For the CDR3, the DNA is TGCGCCAGCAGCCAAGTGCGGGACTCCGAGCAGTACTTC.

This clone was seen only a few times. The gene calls are TRBV19 and TRBJ1-5, with 8 nucleotides matching TRBD1. Trimming cost V 5 bases and J 4 bases; bases outside gene matches: 4. The CDR3 length is 14 residues. Germline V lookup: CDR1 LNHDA, CDR2 SQIVND (reference sequence). DNA for the CDR3: TGTGCCAGTAGTTCCTGGACAGGGAATCAGCCCCAGCATTTT. Its translation is CASSSWTGNQPQHF.

The J gene is TRBJ2-2, the V gene TRBV6-5; D is unclear. V was shortened by 0 bases and J by 1 base, with 9 bases between the two germline ends. The V gene's germline CDR1 is MNHEY and CDR2 SVGAGI. CDR3 size: 16 residues. CDR3 region: CASSYSTAGNTGELFF. The CDR3 DNA reads TGTGCCAGCAGTTACTCGACGGCAGGGAACACCGGGGAGCTGTTTTTT.

The chain has TRBV6-5 and TRBJ2-3, with D tentatively TRBD2 (5 bases). V was trimmed by 7 bases and J by 1 base, leaving 15 bases between them. This CDR3 spans 15 amino acids. Germline V gene lookup returns CDR1 MNHEY and CDR2 SVGAGI. As DNA, the CDR3 is TGTGCCAGCACCCACGGGGTGGAGCGCACAGATACGCAGTATTTT. Protein product: CASTHGVERTDTQYF.